This T cell receptor beta chain was captured by sequencing in a study of blood T cell repertoires in COVID-19. Across the whole study: The United States, Italy and Spain were the sources of the acute and convalescent COVID-19 samples. Sources were T cells, B-cell-depleted T cells, or PBMCs; the material itself was cDNA or gDNA.

Authors' analysis steps: Estimation of nucleated cell counts was performed using reference gene primer amplification. Measured with immunoSEQ multiplex PCR; TCRdb has only the in-frame clones, and not every one. V, J and clone size are taken as reported in that table, and D and trimming were inferred from the DNA itself. The sample holds 100,000 or so clones; around nine tenths are singletons and the top ten take 5.7%. The CDR3 totals 14 residues. V lost 6 bases, J lost 5 bases, and 5 bases stayed unmatched. Germline V gives CDR1 MNHEY, CDR2 SVGAGI. The sequenced material came from peripheral blood. V and J are TRBV6-5 and TRBJ1-5; TRBD1 aligns across 9 bases. This sequence originates from an older man with acute or convalescent COVID-19. CDR3 DNA sequence: TGTGCCAGCAGATCGGACAGGGGAGATCAGCCCCAGCATTTT. It is translated as CASRSDRGDQPQHF.